The 8 T cell receptor beta chains below come from one sample, sequenced in a study of blood T cell repertoires in COVID-19. Assay: immunoSEQ multiplex PCR; the TCRdb copy retains only in-frame clones and omits some. Counted here are 150,000 to 200,000 clones, 70% to 90% occurring once; the ten biggest clones make up 4% to 5%. Sequenced input: peripheral blood. The origin of the receptors is a human donor in a cohort sampled during active COVID-19.

The genes are TRBV3-1 (or the pseudogene TRBV3-2) and TRBJ2-1; D unresolved. Germline V gene sequence: CDR1 LGHDT, CDR2 YNNKEL (reference sequence). Trimming removed 1 base at V and 5 bases at J, with 3 bases between. The CDR3 consists of 12 residues. CDR3 region: CASSQVNNEQFF. Written as DNA, the CDR3 is TGTGCCAGCAGCCAAGTCAACAATGAGCAGTTCTTC.

This clone was observed a single time. This chain links TRBV5-4 with TRBJ2-1; a weak D match, TRBD1 (6 bases). Germline V gene sequence: CDR1 SGHNT, CDR2 YYREEE (reference sequence). The CDR3 contains 14 residues. Trimming took off 2 bases at V and 5 bases at J, with 11 bases between the two ends. CDR3 coding DNA: TGTGCCAGCAGCTTAGGACAGTTTAACAATGAGCAGTTCTTC. It yields the protein CASSLGQFNNEQFF.

This sequence joins TRBV9 and TRBJ2-7, with 7 bases aligning to TRBD2. CDR1 is SGDLS and CDR2 is YYNGEE in the germline V gene. Trimming removed 0 bases from V and 4 bases from J; junction bases left unmatched: 10. The CDR3 runs to 16 residues. DNA for the CDR3: TGTGCCAGCAGCGTAGGGTTGGGTAGCGGGCTATACGAGCAGTACTTC. This gives the protein CASSVGLGSGLYEQYF.

The V call is TRBV19, the J call TRBJ2-1; 9 bases align to TRBD2. V lost 7 bases to trimming and J lost 5 bases; unmatched junction nucleotides: 18. The length of the CDR3 is 18 residues. CDR1 is LNHDA, CDR2 SQIVND, per germline (reference sequence). CDR3 sequence: CASISYRTGLAKNNEQFF. In DNA form, the CDR3 reads TGTGCCAGTATCTCATATCGTACAGGACTAGCGAAGAACAATGAGCAGTTCTTC. The whole variable domain, filled in from reference TRBV19 and TRBJ2-1, reads DGGITQSPKYLFRKEGQNVTLSCEQNLNHDAMYWYRQDPGQGLRLIYYSQIVNDFQKGDIAEGYSVSREKKESFPLTVTSAQKNPTAFYLCASISYRTGLAKNNEQFFGPGTRLTVL.

This clone appeared once. The rearrangement joins TRBV7-2 to TRBJ1-2, with a weak D call TRBD1 (6 bases). The germline V gene encodes CDR1 SGHTA and CDR2 FQGNSA. V lost 0 bases to trimming and J lost 2 bases, with 10 bases between them. This CDR3 spans 15 amino acids. DNA for the CDR3: TGTGCCAGCAGCTTAGCATGGCAGGGGAACTATGGCTACACCTTC. This sequence encodes CASSLAWQGNYGYTF.

The chain combines TRBV2 with TRBJ1-2; tentative D call: TRBD1 (5 bases). Trimming removed 6 bases from V and 7 bases from J, with 15 bases in between. Germline V gene lookup returns CDR1 SNHLY and CDR2 FYNNEI. CDR3 size: 13 residues. CDR3 nucleotides: TGTGCCAGCAGCGGGGACTCTCTGGGTGGCTACACCTTC. Its protein is CASSGDSLGGYTF.

The chain carries TRBV4-3 and TRBJ1-1; D is possibly TRBD1 (6 bases). The length of the CDR3 is 17 residues. Germline CDR1 and CDR2: LGHNA and YSLEER. The germline V and J ends were trimmed by 4 bases and 6 bases, with 24 bases remaining between them. This chain's CDR3 is CASSRTPVGTKGPEAFF. The CDR3 DNA reads TGCGCCAGCAGCCGCACACCTGTGGGGACAAAAGGCCCTGAAGCTTTCTTT.

The DNA for the CDR3 is TGTGCCAGCAGTTTACCGACAGGGACCTATGGCTACACCTTC. Its protein product is CASSLPTGTYGYTF. V is TRBV28 and J is TRBJ1-2, with 7 positions matching TRBD1. Looked up from germline, CDR1 is MDHEN and CDR2 is SYDVKM. V shed 2 bases and J 4 bases; nucleotides not matched to a gene: 4. This CDR3 spans 14 amino acids.